This T cell receptor beta chain is from a study of cytomegalovirus exposure and HLA in healthy donors. Findings and limits, study-wide: A likely sequencing artifact accounted for one observed cluster of highly shared sequence variants. The later analysis indicated that the majority of CMV-associated TCR beta chains appeared HLA-restricted.

PCR involved 60 Vbeta and 13 Jbeta primers. The table came from immunoSEQ multiplex PCR; TCRdb's copy has only in-frame clones and leaves some out. The sample gives 100,000 to 150,000 clones, 75% to 85% of which show up once; approximately 8.4% is in the top ten. As to this clone: What it recognizes is unknown.

V lost 9 bases and J lost 7; bases outside the gene matches: 14. Germline V gene data show CDR1 as ENHRY and CDR2 as SYGVKD. CDR3 length equals 15 residues. The clonotype originates from a man in his thirties or forties in good health and CMV-seropositive. The chain joins TRBV10-3 to TRBJ2-1; 8 bases fit TRBD2. The sequenced material came from PBMCs. Here the CDR3 reads CAINSGVAEGNEQFF. The DNA for the CDR3 is TGTGCCATAAATAGCGGGGTCGCCGAAGGGAATGAGCAGTTCTTC.